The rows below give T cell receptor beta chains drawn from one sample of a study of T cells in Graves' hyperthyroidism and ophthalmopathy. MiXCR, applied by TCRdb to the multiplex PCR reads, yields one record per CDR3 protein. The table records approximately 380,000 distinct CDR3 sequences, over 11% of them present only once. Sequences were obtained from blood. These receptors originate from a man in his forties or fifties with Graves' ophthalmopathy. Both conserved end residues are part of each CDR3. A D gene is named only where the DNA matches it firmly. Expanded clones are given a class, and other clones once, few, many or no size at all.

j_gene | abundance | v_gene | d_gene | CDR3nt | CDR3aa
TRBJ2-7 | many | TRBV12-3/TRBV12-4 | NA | TGTGCCAGCAGTTTAGCGGGGCAGGGGGGGACCTACGAGCAGTACTTC | CASSLAGQGGTYEQYF
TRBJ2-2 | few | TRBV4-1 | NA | TGCGCCAGCAGCCAGTGGGTAGGGGAAAACACCGGGGAGCTGTTTTTT | CASSQWVGENTGELFF
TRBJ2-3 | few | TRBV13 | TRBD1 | TGTGCCAGCAGCTGGCAGACAGGGAAAGATACGCAGTATTTT | CASSWQTGKDTQYF
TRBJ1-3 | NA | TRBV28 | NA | TGTGCCAGCAGTTTAGGCAGGTCCTCTGGAAACACCATATATTTT | CASSLGRSSGNTIYF
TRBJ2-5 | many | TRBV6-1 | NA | TGTGCCAGCAGCCCTCCCTGGGCGGGCGGGCAAGAGACCCAGTACTTC | CASSPPWAGGQETQYF
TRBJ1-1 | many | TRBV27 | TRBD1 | TGTGCCAGCAGTGAAACGGGACAGTTGAACACTGAAGCTTTCTTT | CASSETGQLNTEAFF
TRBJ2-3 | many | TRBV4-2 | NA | TGCGCCAGCAGCCAAGATGGTCAGGGGACAGATACGCAGTATTTT | CASSQDGQGTDTQYF
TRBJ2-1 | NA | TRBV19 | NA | TGTGCCAGCACAGTTAACAATGAGCAGTTCTTC | CASTVNNEQFF
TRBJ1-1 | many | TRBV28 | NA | TGTGCCAGCAACCCCTTGGGGGAGGACAACACTGAAGCTTTCTTT | CASNPLGEDNTEAFF
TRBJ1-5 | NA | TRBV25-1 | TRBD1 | TGTGCCAGCAGGGAGTCCGGGACAGGAGGGATTAGCAATCAGCCCCAGCATTTT | CASRESGTGGISNQPQHF
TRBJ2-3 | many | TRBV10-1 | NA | TGCGCCAGCAGTGAGTCTTGGACGAGCACAGATACGCAGTATTTT | CASSESWTSTDTQYF
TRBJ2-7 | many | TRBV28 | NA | TGTGCCAGCAGCAAACTCACGACAGGACGCGAGCAGTACTTC | CASSKLTTGREQYF
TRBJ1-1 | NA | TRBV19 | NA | TGTGCCAGTAGTACACTGGGGGGATCGAACACTGAAGCTTTCTTT | CASSTLGGSNTEAFF
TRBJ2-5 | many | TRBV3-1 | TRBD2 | TGTGCCAGCAGCGGTCGCGGAGCGGGACGACAAGAGACCCAGTACTTC | CASSGRGAGRQETQYF
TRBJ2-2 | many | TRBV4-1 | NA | TGCGCCAGCAGCCTAGTGGGCGGAGGCACCGGGGAGCTGTTTTTT | CASSLVGGGTGELFF
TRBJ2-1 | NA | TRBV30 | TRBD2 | TGTGCCTGGAACACACTAGCGGGAGTGGCTCAGTTCTTC | CAWNTLAGVAQFF
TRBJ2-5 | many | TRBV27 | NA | TGTGCCAGCAGTTTTACTCAGGGAAGAGAGACCCAGTACTTC | CASSFTQGRETQYF